This record concerns one TCR beta chain sequence. What it binds is not known. The entry originates in a study of siplizumab effects on memory and regulatory T cells. Regarding the study as a whole: A naive or memory phenotype could not be assigned to roughly 75-96% of the proliferating CD4+ or CD8+ clones. Siplizumab significantly decreased alloreactive sequences from unstimulated CD4+ memory cells. Alloreactive clones mapping to unstimulated subsets formed only a minor fraction. Memory T cells appeared less diverse than naive cells, which seemed to contribute substantially to alloresponse.

V shed 4 bases and J shed 1 base, with 8 bases lying between them. The CDR3 has 14 amino acids. Germline-derived CDR1 and CDR2 are MNHNS and SASEGT. Sequenced by immunoSEQ multiplex PCR; TCRdb stores in-frame clones only, minus some. The sample yields 100,000 or so clones, 75% to 95% seen once. Sequenced: CD4+ T cells sorted from blood. The chain links TRBV6-1 to TRBJ1-3; no reliable D call. This TCR was recovered from a human donor in good health. Some clones in this sample may be carry-over from other donors' samples. The CDR3 DNA sequence: TGTGCCAGCAGTGTTAGAATGTCTGGAAACACCATATATTTT. Translated, it gives CASSVRMSGNTIYF.